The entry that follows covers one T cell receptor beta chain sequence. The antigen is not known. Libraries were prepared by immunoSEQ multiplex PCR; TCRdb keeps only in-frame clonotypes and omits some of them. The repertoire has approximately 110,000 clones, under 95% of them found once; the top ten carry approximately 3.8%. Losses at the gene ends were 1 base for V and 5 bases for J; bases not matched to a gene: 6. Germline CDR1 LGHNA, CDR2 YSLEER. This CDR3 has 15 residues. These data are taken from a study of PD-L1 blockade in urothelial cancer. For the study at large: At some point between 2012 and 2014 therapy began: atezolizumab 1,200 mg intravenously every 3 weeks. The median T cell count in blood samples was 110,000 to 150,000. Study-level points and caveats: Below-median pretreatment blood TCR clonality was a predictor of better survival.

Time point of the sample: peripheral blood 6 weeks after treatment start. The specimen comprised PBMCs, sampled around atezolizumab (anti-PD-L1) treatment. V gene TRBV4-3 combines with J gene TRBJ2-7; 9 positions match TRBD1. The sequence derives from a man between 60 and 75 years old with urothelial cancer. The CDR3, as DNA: TGCGCCAGCAGCCAAGGGGGACAGGGAGGCGACGAGCAGTACTTC. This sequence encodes CASSQGGQGGDEQYF.